This TCR beta chain was identified during a study of T cell responses to AZD1222 COVID-19 vaccine. General study points: Spike was spanned by vaccine-associated CD4 TCRs, which were dominant at 160-218 and 743-854. Just a handful of AZD1222 recipients tested seropositive at baseline. Reportedly, nearly half the spike-specific TCRs target unmutated variant regions.

CDR3 size: 13 residues. Between the trimmed V and J ends, which lost 2 bases and 1 base, there was a span of 5 bases. The V gene's germline CDR1 is KGHSH and CDR2 LQKENI. Profiling relied on immunoSEQ multiplex PCR, and the TCRdb table lists in-frame clones only, not all of them. The profile covers roughly 140,000 clones, with around nine tenths appearing a single time and 3% to 3.5% taken by the ten largest. In the case of this clone: The antigen remains undetermined.

The genes are TRBV18 and TRBJ1-2; D remains ambiguous. This receptor was obtained from an adult who received the AZD1222 COVID-19 vaccine. The specimen was peripheral blood, collected 28 days after the second AZD1222 dose. This CDR3 is CASSPSDNYGYTF. CDR3 nucleotide sequence: TGTGCCAGCTCACCAAGCGATAACTATGGCTACACCTTC.